Included here is one TCR beta chain sequence, with context. A single record per CDR3 protein comes from TCRdb applying MiXCR to the RT-PCR reads. The top ten clones hold 9.5% to 13% of a sample with 190,000 or so distinct CDR3 sequences, 38% of them seen once. This sample is part of a study of patients and donors after allogeneic stem cell transplantation. CDR3 length: 15 amino acids. The J segment lost 6 bases and the V segment lost 4 bases, leaving 8 bases of the junction unmatched. Germline V gene lookup returns CDR1 KGHSH and CDR2 LQKENI. Sequences were obtained from blood, either unsorted or a sorted T cell fraction (not recorded which). This receptor was taken from a human donor who was either an allogeneic HSCT recipient or a stem cell or donor lymphocyte infusion donor (not recorded which). It is not recorded whose cells these are; they may come from a transplant donor. The chain is built from TRBV18 and TRBJ1-4; TRBD1 matches at 7 bases. The CDR3 sequence: CASSRARQGHEKLFF. The DNA for the CDR3 is TGTGCCAGCTCACGGGCTCGACAGGGTCATGAAAAACTGTTTTTT.